This T cell receptor beta chain was sequenced during a study of blood T cell repertoires in COVID-19. Trimming removed 0 bases at V and 3 bases at J, with 14 bases between. Germline CDR1 and CDR2: LGHNA and YNFKEQ. The CDR3 totals 17 residues. Profiling relied on immunoSEQ multiplex PCR, and the TCRdb table lists in-frame clones only, not all of them. The sample yields 130,000 or so clones, 70% to 90% seen once. The genes are TRBV4-2 and TRBJ2-2; D uncertain. The TCR sequence derives from a woman aged 60-75 years with acute or convalescent COVID-19. Sequencing used peripheral blood. Here the CDR3 reads CASSQEQDSRYTGELFF. The CDR3 region has the DNA TGTGCCAGCAGCCAAGAACAAGACTCCCGATACACCGGGGAGCTGTTTTTT.